This T cell receptor beta chain was retrieved from a study of CD8+ T cells in alopecia areata. Across the study: The drug, oral tofacitinib, was given to treated patients at 5 to 10 mg twice daily.

Following RNA extraction, reverse transcription yielded cDNA that acted as the sequencing template. The method was immunoSEQ multiplex PCR; TCRdb's version includes in-frame clones alone and lacks a portion of them. The sample contains roughly 180,000 clones, roughly 60% of which appear only once. V was pared by 6 bases and J by 6 bases, with 8 bases of the junction left unmatched. The germline gives CDR1 MNHNS, CDR2 SASEGT. This CDR3 is 15 amino acids long. The chain employs TRBV6-1 and TRBJ2-1; TRBD1 aligns across 10 bases. This receptor was taken from a human donor with alopecia areata. The sample in question was CD4+ T cells sorted from blood, obtained at week 0. The CDR3 DNA is TGTGCCAGCAGATTTAGACAGGGGGCTGTCAATGAGCAGTTCTTC. Its translation: CASRFRQGAVNEQFF.